Following are 9 T cell receptor beta chains from one sample sequenced in a study of beta chain features in type 1 diabetes. Sequenced material consisted of expressed TCRB transcripts (all of the isolated RNA was reverse transcribed). Profiling relied on immunoSEQ multiplex PCR, and the TCRdb table lists in-frame clones only, not all of them. Found here are hundreds of thousands of clones, roughly a sixth of them singletons; the top ten hold under 0.095%. Input material: naive CD4+ T cells from blood. The source of these receptors is a man aged 18 to 35 in good health.

The chain recombines TRBV28 with TRBJ2-7, with D hard to call. The V and J ends lost 5 bases and 3 bases respectively, with 5 bases between them. The CDR3 runs 11 residues. Germline values: CDR1 MDHEN, CDR2 SYDVKM. The CDR3, as DNA: TGTGCCAGCAGTGAGCGCTACGAGCAGTACTTC. Residues: CASSERYEQYF.

The rearrangement uses TRBV27 and TRBJ2-7; TRBD1 might be the D (6 bases). Per the germline V gene, CDR1 is MNHEY and CDR2 is SMNVEV (reference sequence). The CDR3 runs to 16 residues. V lost 6 bases to trimming and J lost 3 bases, with 21 bases between them. This chain's CDR3 is CASSTRHQGPGYEQYF. In DNA, the CDR3 is TGTGCCAGCAGCACACGACATCAGGGGCCGGGCTACGAGCAGTACTTC.

This clone has more than one count but fewer than ten. The genes are TRBV15 and TRBJ2-7; D possibly corresponds to TRBD1 (6 bases). Germline assignment: CDR1 LNHNV and CDR2 YYDKDF (reference sequence). The length of the CDR3 is 15 residues. Trimming shortened V by 1 base and J by 2 bases, and 12 bases separated the two germline ends. CDR3 amino acids: CATSRAMDSPYEQYF. The CDR3 region has the DNA TGTGCCACCAGCAGAGCGATGGACAGCCCCTACGAGCAGTACTTC.

This chain joins TRBV28 and TRBJ1-2; the D is unclear. CDR3 size: 13 residues. Looked up from germline, CDR1 is MDHEN and CDR2 is SYDVKM. V was clipped by 5 bases and J by 4 bases, with 11 bases between them. This CDR3 reads CASSPSLGYGYTF. CDR3 coding DNA: TGTGCCAGCAGTCCCAGTTTGGGCTATGGCTACACCTTC.

This clone occurred a few times. The rearrangement links TRBV5-1 to TRBJ2-5; TRBD2 aligns across 12 bases. CDR3 length equals 16 residues. Trimming cost V 5 bases and J 5 bases; bases outside gene matches: 10. Germline V lookup: CDR1 SGHRS, CDR2 YFSETQ. CDR3 bases: TGCGCCAGCAGGCCAAAGCTAGCGGGAGGGTCGGAGACCCAGTACTTC. Translating it yields CASRPKLAGGSETQYF. The full variable domain, its missing parts supplied by reference TRBV5-1 and TRBJ2-5, is KAGVTQTPRYLIKTRGQQVTLSCSPISGHRSVSWYQQTPGQGLQFLFEYFSETQRNKGNFPGRFSGRQFSNSRSEMNVSTLELGDSALYLCASRPKLAGGSETQYFGPGTRLLVL.

In its sample, this clone was seen a few times. The CDR3 sequence is CASSQLAGGPLEQYF. As DNA, the CDR3 is TGTGCCAGCAGTCAACTAGCGGGGGGTCCTTTGGAGCAGTACTTC. The chain carries TRBV6-5 and TRBJ2-7; TRBD2 matches at 12 bases. J lost 7 bases, V lost 5 bases, and 9 bases had no gene match. The CDR3 runs 15 residues. The germline V gene encodes CDR1 MNHEY and CDR2 SVGAGI.

This chain links TRBV27 with TRBJ1-5; 8 positions agree with TRBD1. Trimming removed 5 bases from V and 4 bases from J; junction bases left unmatched: 10. The CDR3 spans 16 residues. Germline values: CDR1 MNHEY, CDR2 SMNVEV (reference sequence). CDR3 loop: CASSPLDRGWNQPQHF. CDR3 in DNA: TGTGCCAGCAGTCCCCTCGACAGGGGTTGGAATCAGCCCCAGCATTTT.

The rearrangement uses TRBV5-6 and TRBJ2-2; D remains unclear. The CDR3 consists of 14 residues. Germline CDR1 reads SGHDT; CDR2 reads YYEEEE. Trimming took off 2 bases at V and 13 bases at J, with 18 bases between the two ends. The CDR3 sequence is CASSFFIRPAALFF. The CDR3 nucleotides read TGTGCCAGCAGCTTTTTTATTAGGCCAGCAGCGCTGTTTTTT.

The chain links TRBV10-3 to TRBJ2-3; 10 bases map to TRBD2. The V and J ends lost 5 bases and 1 base, in that order; junction bases with no gene match: 9. The CDR3 runs 17 residues. Germline loops: CDR1 ENHRY, CDR2 SYGVKD. The CDR3 loop reads CAISRSTGTSGTDTQYF. CDR3 nucleotides: TGTGCCATCAGTAGGTCAACCGGGACTAGCGGCACAGATACGCAGTATTTT.